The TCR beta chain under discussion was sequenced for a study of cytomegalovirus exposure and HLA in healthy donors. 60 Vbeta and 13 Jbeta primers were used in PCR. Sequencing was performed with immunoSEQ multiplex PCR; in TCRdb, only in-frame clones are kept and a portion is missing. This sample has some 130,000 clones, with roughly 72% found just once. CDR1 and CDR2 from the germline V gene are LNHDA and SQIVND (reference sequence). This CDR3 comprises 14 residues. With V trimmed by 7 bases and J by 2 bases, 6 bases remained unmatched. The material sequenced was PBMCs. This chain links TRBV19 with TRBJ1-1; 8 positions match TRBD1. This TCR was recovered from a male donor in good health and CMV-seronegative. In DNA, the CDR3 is TGTGCCAGTACACAAACAGGGGGTAACACTGAAGCTTTCTTT. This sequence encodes CASTQTGGNTEAFF.